Below, one T cell receptor (beta chain) is given with its context. The data stem from a study of cytomegalovirus exposure and HLA in healthy donors. Researchers ran the PCR with 60 Vbeta and 13 Jbeta primers. As processed by the authors: In a later analysis, the count reached some 75 million unique TCR beta chains, with about 12 million shared. Clones were sequenced by immunoSEQ multiplex PCR, and TCRdb holds only the in-frame ones, with some missing. V, J and clone size reflect that table, while D and trimming were determined from the DNA. This table holds under 150,000 clones, around 73% found once. Trimming left V 9 bases short and J 8 bases short, with 23 bases between. The CDR3 spans 15 residues. CDR1 and CDR2 from the germline V gene are SGHTS and YDEGEE.

The receptor's source is a woman between 40 and 50 years old in good health and CMV-seronegative. The material sequenced was PBMCs. The chain couples TRBV5-8 to TRBJ1-4, with D possibly matching TRBD1 (6 bases). The CDR3 region has the DNA TGTGCCACCTTCCCGACCTGGCGTGGGGGCGAAAAACTGTTTTTT. This encodes CATFPTWRGGEKLFF.